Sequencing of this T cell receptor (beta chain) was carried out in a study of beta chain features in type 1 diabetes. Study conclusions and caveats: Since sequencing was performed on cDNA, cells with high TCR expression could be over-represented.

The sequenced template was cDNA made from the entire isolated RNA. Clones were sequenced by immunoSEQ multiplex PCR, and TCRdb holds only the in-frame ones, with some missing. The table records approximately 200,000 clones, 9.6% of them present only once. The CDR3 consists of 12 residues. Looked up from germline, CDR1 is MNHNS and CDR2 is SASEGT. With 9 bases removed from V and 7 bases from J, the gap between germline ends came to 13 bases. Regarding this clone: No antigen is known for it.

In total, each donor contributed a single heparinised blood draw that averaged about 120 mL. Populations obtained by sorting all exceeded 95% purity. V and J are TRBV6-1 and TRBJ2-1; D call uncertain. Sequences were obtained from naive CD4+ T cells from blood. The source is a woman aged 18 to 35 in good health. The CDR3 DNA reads TGTGCCAGTCTCTCGTACGGGAATGAGCAGTTCTTC. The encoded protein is CASLSYGNEQFF.